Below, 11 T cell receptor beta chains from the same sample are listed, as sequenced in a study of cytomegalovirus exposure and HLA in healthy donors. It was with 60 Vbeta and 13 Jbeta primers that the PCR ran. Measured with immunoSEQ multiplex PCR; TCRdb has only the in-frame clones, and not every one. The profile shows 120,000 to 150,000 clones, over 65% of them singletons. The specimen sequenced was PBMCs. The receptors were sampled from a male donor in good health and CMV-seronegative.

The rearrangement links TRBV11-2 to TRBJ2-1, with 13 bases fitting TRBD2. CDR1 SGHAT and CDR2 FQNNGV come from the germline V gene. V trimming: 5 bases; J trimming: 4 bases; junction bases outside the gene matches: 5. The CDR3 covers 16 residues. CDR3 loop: CASSPSTSGRYNEQFF. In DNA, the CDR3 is TGTGCCAGCAGCCCTTCGACTAGCGGGAGGTACAATGAGCAGTTCTTC.

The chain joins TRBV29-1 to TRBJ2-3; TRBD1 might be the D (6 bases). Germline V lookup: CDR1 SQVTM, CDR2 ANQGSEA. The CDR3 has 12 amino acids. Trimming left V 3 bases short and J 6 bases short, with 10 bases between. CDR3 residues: CSVEAGEDTQYF. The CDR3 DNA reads TGCAGCGTTGAGGCAGGGGAGGATACGCAGTATTTT.

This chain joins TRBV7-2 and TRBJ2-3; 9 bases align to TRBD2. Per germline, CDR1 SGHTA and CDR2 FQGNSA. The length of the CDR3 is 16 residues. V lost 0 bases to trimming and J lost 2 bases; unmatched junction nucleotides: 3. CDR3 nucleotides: TGTGCCAGCAGCTTAGCGCTAGCGGGATTCACAGATACGCAGTATTTT. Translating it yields CASSLALAGFTDTQYF. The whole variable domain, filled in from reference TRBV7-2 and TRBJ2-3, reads GAGVSQSPSNKVTEKGKDVELRCDPISGHTALYWYRQSLGQGLEFLIYFQGNSAPDKSGLPSDRFSAERTGGSVSTLTIQRTQQEDSAVYLCASSLALAGFTDTQYFGPGTRLTVL.

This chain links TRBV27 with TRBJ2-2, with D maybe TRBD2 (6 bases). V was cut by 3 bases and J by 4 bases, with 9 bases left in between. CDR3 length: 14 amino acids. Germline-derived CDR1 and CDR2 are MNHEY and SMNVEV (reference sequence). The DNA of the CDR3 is TGTGCCAGCAGTTTGGCAGCGGGCACCGGGGAGCTGTTTTTT. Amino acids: CASSLAAGTGELFF.

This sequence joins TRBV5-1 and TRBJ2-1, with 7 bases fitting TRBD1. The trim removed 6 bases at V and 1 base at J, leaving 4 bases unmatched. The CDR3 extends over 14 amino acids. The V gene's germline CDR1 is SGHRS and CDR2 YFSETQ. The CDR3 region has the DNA TGCGCCAGCATATCAGGGGGATCCTACAATGAGCAGTTCTTC. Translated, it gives CASISGGSYNEQFF. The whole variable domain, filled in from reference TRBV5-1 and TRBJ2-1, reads KAGVTQTPRYLIKTRGQQVTLSCSPISGHRSVSWYQQTPGQGLQFLFEYFSETQRNKGNFPGRFSGRQFSNSRSEMNVSTLELGDSALYLCASISGGSYNEQFFGPGTRLTVL.

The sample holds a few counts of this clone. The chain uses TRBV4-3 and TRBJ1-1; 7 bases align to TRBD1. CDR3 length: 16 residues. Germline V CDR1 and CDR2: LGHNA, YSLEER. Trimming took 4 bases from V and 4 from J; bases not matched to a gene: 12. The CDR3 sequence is CASSPTLGPGGTEAFF. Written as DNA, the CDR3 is TGCGCCAGCAGCCCTACTCTGGGACCAGGGGGCACTGAAGCTTTCTTT.

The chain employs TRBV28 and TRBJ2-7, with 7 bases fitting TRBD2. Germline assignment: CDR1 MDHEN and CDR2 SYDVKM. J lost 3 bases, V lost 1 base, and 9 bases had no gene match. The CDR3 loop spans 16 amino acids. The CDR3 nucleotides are TGTGCCAGCAGTTTATCGGCGGGAGCCAGATTCTACGAGCAGTACTTC. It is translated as CASSLSAGARFYEQYF.

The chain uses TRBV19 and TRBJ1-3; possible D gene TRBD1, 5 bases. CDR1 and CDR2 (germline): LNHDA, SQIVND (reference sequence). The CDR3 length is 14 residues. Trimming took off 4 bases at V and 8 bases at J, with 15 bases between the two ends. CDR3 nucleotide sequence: TGTGCCAGTAGTACATATGGCAGGGAAGACACCATATATTTT. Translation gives CASSTYGREDTIYF.

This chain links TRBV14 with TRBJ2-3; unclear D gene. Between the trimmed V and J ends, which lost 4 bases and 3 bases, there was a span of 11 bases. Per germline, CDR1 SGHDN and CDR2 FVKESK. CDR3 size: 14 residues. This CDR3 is CASSPLVRTDTQYF. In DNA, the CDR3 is TGTGCCAGCAGCCCGCTAGTTCGGACAGATACGCAGTATTTT. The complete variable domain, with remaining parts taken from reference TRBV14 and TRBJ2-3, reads EAGVTQFPSHSVIEKGQTVTLRCDPISGHDNLYWYRRVMGKEIKFLLHFVKESKQDESGMPNNRFLAERTGGTYSTLKVQPAELEDSGVYFCASSPLVRTDTQYFGPGTRLTVL.

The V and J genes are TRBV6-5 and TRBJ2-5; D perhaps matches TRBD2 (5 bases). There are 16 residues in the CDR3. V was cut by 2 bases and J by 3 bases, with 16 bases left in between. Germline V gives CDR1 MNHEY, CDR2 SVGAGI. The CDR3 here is CASSYGRGGGEETQYF. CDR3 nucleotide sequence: TGTGCCAGCAGTTACGGACGGGGTGGAGGAGAAGAGACCCAGTACTTC.

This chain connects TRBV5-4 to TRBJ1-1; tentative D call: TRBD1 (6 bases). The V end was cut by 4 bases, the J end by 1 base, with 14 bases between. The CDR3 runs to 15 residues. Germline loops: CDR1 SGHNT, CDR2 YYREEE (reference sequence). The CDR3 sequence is CASSPWGPGNTEAFF. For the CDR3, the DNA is TGTGCCAGCAGCCCGTGGGGGCCAGGGAACACTGAAGCTTTCTTT.